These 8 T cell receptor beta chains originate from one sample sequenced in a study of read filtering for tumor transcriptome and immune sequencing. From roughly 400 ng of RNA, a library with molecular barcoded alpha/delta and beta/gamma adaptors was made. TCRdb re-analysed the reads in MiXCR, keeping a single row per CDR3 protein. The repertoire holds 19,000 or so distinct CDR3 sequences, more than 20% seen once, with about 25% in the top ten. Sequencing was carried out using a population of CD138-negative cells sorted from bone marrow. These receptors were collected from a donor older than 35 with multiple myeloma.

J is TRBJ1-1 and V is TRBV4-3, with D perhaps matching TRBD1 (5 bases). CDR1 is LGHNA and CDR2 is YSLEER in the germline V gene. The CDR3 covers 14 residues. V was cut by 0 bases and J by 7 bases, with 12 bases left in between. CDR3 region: CASSQDRGGIEAFF. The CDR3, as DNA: TGCGCCAGCAGCCAAGATCGTGGGGGGATTGAAGCTTTCTTT.

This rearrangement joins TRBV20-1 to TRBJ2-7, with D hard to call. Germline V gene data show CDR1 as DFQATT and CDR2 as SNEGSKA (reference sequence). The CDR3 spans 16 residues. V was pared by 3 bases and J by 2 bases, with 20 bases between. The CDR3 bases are TGCAGTGCTAGGCCTCCTTTGGCAGGCGGTCCCTACGAGCAGTACTTC. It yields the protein CSARPPLAGGPYEQYF.

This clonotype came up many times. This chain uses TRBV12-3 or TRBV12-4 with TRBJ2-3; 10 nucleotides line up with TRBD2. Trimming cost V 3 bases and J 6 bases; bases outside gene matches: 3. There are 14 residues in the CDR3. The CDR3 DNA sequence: TGTGCCAGCAGTTTGAGCGGGAGGGGTGATACGCAGTATTTT. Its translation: CASSLSGRGDTQYF.

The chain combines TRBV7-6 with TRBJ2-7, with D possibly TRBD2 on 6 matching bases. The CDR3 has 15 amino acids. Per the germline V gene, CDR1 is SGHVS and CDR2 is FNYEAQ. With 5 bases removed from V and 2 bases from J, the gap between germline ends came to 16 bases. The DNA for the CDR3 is TGTGCCAGCAGCCTTGACGAGGCGGGAACCTACGAGCAGTACTTC. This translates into CASSLDEAGTYEQYF. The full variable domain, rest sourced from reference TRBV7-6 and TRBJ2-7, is GAGVSQSPRYKVTKRGQDVALRCDPISGHVSLYWYRQALGQGPEFLTYFNYEAQQDKSGLPNDRFSAERPEGSISTLTIQRTEQRDSAMYRCASSLDEAGTYEQYFGPGTRLTVT.

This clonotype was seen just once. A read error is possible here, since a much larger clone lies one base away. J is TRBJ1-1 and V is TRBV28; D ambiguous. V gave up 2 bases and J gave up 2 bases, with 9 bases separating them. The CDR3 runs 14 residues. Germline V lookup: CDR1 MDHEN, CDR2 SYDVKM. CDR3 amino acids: CASSLDVSNTEAFF. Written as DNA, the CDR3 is TGTGCCAGCAGTTTAGACGTTTCCAACACTGAAGCTTTCTTT.

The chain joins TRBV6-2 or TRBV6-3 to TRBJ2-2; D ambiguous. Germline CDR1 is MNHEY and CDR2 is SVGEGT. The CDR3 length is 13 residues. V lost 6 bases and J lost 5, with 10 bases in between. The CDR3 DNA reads TGTGCCAGCAGCCTTTCTTGGACCGGGGAGCTGTTTTTT. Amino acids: CASSLSWTGELFF.

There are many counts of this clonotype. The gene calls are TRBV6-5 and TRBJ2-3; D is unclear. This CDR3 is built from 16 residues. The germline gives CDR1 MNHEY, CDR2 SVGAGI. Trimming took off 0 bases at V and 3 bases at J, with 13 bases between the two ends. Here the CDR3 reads CASSYSGASFTDTQYF. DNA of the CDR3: TGTGCCAGCAGTTACTCGGGTGCTAGTTTTACAGATACGCAGTATTTT.

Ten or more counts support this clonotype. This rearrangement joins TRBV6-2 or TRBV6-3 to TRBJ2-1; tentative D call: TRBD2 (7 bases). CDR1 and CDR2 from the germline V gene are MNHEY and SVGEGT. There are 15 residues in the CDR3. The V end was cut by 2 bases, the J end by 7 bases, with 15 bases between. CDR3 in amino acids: CASSYLAAGHNEQFF. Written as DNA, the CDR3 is TGTGCCAGCAGTTACCTTGCAGCGGGACATAATGAGCAGTTCTTC.